The rows below give T cell receptor beta chains drawn from one sample of a study of OX40 agonist ivuxolimab in advanced cancers. The method was immunoSEQ multiplex PCR; TCRdb's version includes in-frame clones alone and lacks a portion of them. This sample has approximately 76,000 clones; 88% occur once, and the top ten carry approximately 0.92%. The specimen comprised CD4+ or CD8+ T cells sorted from blood, sampled in a trial of the OX40 agonist ivuxolimab. Receptors were obtained from an adult with an advanced solid tumor such as melanoma, head and neck, liver or kidney cancer. Both conserved end residues are part of each CDR3. Fields, in order: J gene, CDR3 length, V gene, clone size, D gene, CDR3 DNA, CDR3 protein. A D gene is named only where the DNA matches it firmly. Some rows mark clone size as missing; the rest say once, few, many or name a class of expanded clone.

j_call: TRBJ2-7; cdr3_length: 16; v_call: TRBV4-2; clone_size: NA; d_call: NA; cdr3_nt: TGTGCCAGCAGCCAAGATTGGGGGGGCTTGGCCTACGAGCAGTACTTC; cdr3_aa: CASSQDWGGLAYEQYF
j_call: TRBJ2-3; cdr3_length: 14; v_call: TRBV6-5; clone_size: NA; d_call: NA; cdr3_nt: TGTGCCAGCAGACCCGGACAGATCACAGATACGCAGTATTTT; cdr3_aa: CASRPGQITDTQYF
j_call: TRBJ1-6; cdr3_length: 15; v_call: TRBV5-1; clone_size: NA; d_call: NA; cdr3_nt: TGCGCCAGCAGCCCGGCGTCAGGCCATAATTCACCCCTCCACTTT; cdr3_aa: CASSPASGHNSPLHF
j_call: TRBJ2-5; cdr3_length: 15; v_call: TRBV28; clone_size: NA; d_call: NA; cdr3_nt: TGTGCCAGCAGTCCGGCTCGTGGGGGCGAAGAGACCCAGTACTTC; cdr3_aa: CASSPARGGEETQYF
j_call: TRBJ1-5; cdr3_length: 15; v_call: TRBV5-6; clone_size: NA; d_call: TRBD1; cdr3_nt: TGTGCCAGCAGCCCGAGGCCGGGACAGGAGCAGCCCCAGCATTTT; cdr3_aa: CASSPRPGQEQPQHF
j_call: TRBJ2-3; cdr3_length: 16; v_call: TRBV19; clone_size: NA; d_call: NA; cdr3_nt: TGTGCCAGTAGTATACGTGGATCCGTAAACTCAGATACGCAGTATTTT; cdr3_aa: CASSIRGSVNSDTQYF
j_call: TRBJ1-5; cdr3_length: 15; v_call: TRBV7-2; clone_size: once; d_call: NA; cdr3_nt: TGTGCCAGCGGCGAGGGCAGTTATAGCAATCAGCCCCAGCATTTT; cdr3_aa: CASGEGSYSNQPQHF
j_call: TRBJ2-7; cdr3_length: 12; v_call: TRBV25-1; clone_size: NA; d_call: NA; cdr3_nt: TGTGCCACTCGGGACAACTCCTACGAGCAGTACTTC; cdr3_aa: CATRDNSYEQYF
j_call: TRBJ1-1; cdr3_length: 14; v_call: TRBV19; clone_size: NA; d_call: TRBD1; cdr3_nt: TGTGCCAGTAGTATACTGGGGACAGACACTGAAGCTTTCTTT; cdr3_aa: CASSILGTDTEAFF
j_call: TRBJ2-2; cdr3_length: 13; v_call: TRBV7-2; clone_size: NA; d_call: NA; cdr3_nt: TGTGCCAGCAGCTGGGGGGGGCCCGGGGAGCTGTTTTTT; cdr3_aa: CASSWGGPGELFF
j_call: TRBJ2-7; cdr3_length: 13; v_call: TRBV6-5; clone_size: NA; d_call: TRBD1; cdr3_nt: TGTGCCAGCAGCTGGACAGGGGCCTACGAGCAGTACTTC; cdr3_aa: CASSWTGAYEQYF
j_call: TRBJ2-1; cdr3_length: 18; v_call: TRBV15; clone_size: NA; d_call: NA; cdr3_nt: TGTGCCACCAGCAGAGCCTTTTTACGGGAGAGCTCCTACAATGAGCAGTTCTTC; cdr3_aa: CATSRAFLRESSYNEQFF
j_call: TRBJ1-3; cdr3_length: 18; v_call: TRBV7-6; clone_size: NA; d_call: NA; cdr3_nt: TGTGCCAGCAGCCCAACATACCCCGGGACCGGCTCTGGAAACACCATATATTTT; cdr3_aa: CASSPTYPGTGSGNTIYF
j_call: TRBJ1-5; cdr3_length: 13; v_call: TRBV6-5; clone_size: NA; d_call: NA; cdr3_nt: TGTGCCAGCAGTACCCGGTCGGGTCAGCCCCAGCATTTT; cdr3_aa: CASSTRSGQPQHF
j_call: TRBJ2-7; cdr3_length: 13; v_call: TRBV15; clone_size: NA; d_call: NA; cdr3_nt: TGTGCCACCAGCAGAGGGAGGGCGGACGAGCAGTACTTC; cdr3_aa: CATSRGRADEQYF
j_call: TRBJ1-5; cdr3_length: 15; v_call: TRBV7-2; clone_size: NA; d_call: NA; cdr3_nt: TGTGCCAGCACCGAGTGGGGCTCTTCGGATCAGCCCCAGCATTTT; cdr3_aa: CASTEWGSSDQPQHF
j_call: TRBJ2-1; cdr3_length: 17; v_call: TRBV7-9; clone_size: NA; d_call: NA; cdr3_nt: TGTGCCAGCAGCAGCCGGGACTCGTTGAGCTCCTACAATGAGCAGTTCTTC; cdr3_aa: CASSSRDSLSSYNEQFF
j_call: TRBJ2-7; cdr3_length: 16; v_call: TRBV7-2; clone_size: NA; d_call: NA; cdr3_nt: TGTGCCAGCAGCTTATCTCCGGACATGAAAGCCTACGAGCAGTACTTC; cdr3_aa: CASSLSPDMKAYEQYF
j_call: TRBJ2-2; cdr3_length: 14; v_call: TRBV19; clone_size: NA; d_call: NA; cdr3_nt: TGTGCCAGTAAATACGGGTCGAACACCGGGGAGCTGTTTTTT; cdr3_aa: CASKYGSNTGELFF
j_call: TRBJ2-7; cdr3_length: 14; v_call: TRBV27; clone_size: NA; d_call: NA; cdr3_nt: TGTGCCAGCAGTCGCGTGCAGGGGAGATACGAGCAGTACTTC; cdr3_aa: CASSRVQGRYEQYF
j_call: TRBJ1-5; cdr3_length: 15; v_call: TRBV19; clone_size: NA; d_call: NA; cdr3_nt: TGTGCCAGTAGTGGGGCGAGGGGTAGCAATCAGCCCCAGCATTTT; cdr3_aa: CASSGARGSNQPQHF
j_call: TRBJ2-3; cdr3_length: 13; v_call: TRBV19; clone_size: once; d_call: TRBD1; cdr3_nt: TGTGCCACCGGAAGACAGGGGACAGATACGCAGTATTTT; cdr3_aa: CATGRQGTDTQYF
j_call: TRBJ1-5; cdr3_length: 14; v_call: TRBV5-1; clone_size: once; d_call: NA; cdr3_nt: TGCGCCAGCAGCCTCGGGCAGGCCAATCAGCCCCAGCATTTT; cdr3_aa: CASSLGQANQPQHF
j_call: TRBJ2-2; cdr3_length: 15; v_call: TRBV10-3; clone_size: NA; d_call: TRBD2; cdr3_nt: TGTGCCATCAGTGTGCGGGAGGGGAACACCGGGGAGCTGTTTTTT; cdr3_aa: CAISVREGNTGELFF
j_call: TRBJ2-7; cdr3_length: 14; v_call: TRBV2; clone_size: medium-sized; d_call: TRBD2; cdr3_nt: TGTGCCAGTACTAGCGGAGGTGGGACCTACGAGCAGTACTTC; cdr3_aa: CASTSGGGTYEQYF
j_call: TRBJ1-5; cdr3_length: 16; v_call: TRBV30; clone_size: NA; d_call: NA; cdr3_nt: TGTGCCTGGAGCGGCCAGCGGGGGCAGTGGGATCAGCCCCAGCATTTT; cdr3_aa: CAWSGQRGQWDQPQHF
j_call: TRBJ1-5; cdr3_length: 13; v_call: TRBV2; clone_size: NA; d_call: NA; cdr3_nt: TGTGCCAGCAGATCGGGGCTATATCAGCCCCAGCATTTT; cdr3_aa: CASRSGLYQPQHF
j_call: TRBJ1-3; cdr3_length: 14; v_call: TRBV6-5; clone_size: NA; d_call: NA; cdr3_nt: TGTGCCAGCAGTTACTCGGGGCCCGGAAACACCATATATTTT; cdr3_aa: CASSYSGPGNTIYF
j_call: TRBJ1-1; cdr3_length: 12; v_call: TRBV6-6; clone_size: NA; d_call: NA; cdr3_nt: TGTGCCAGCAGTGTTATGAACACTGAAGCTTTCTTT; cdr3_aa: CASSVMNTEAFF
j_call: TRBJ2-7; cdr3_length: 12; v_call: TRBV29-1; clone_size: NA; d_call: NA; cdr3_nt: TGCAGCGTCGTTGGAACTAACTACGAGCAGTACTTC; cdr3_aa: CSVVGTNYEQYF
j_call: TRBJ2-5; cdr3_length: 11; v_call: TRBV6-5; clone_size: NA; d_call: NA; cdr3_nt: TGTGCCAGCAGTTACAAGGGGACCCAGTACTTC; cdr3_aa: CASSYKGTQYF
j_call: TRBJ2-7; cdr3_length: 13; v_call: TRBV28; clone_size: NA; d_call: NA; cdr3_nt: TGTGCCAGCAGGTCGGGGAGCTCCTACGAGCAGTACTTC; cdr3_aa: CASRSGSSYEQYF
j_call: TRBJ1-2; cdr3_length: 14; v_call: TRBV7-9; clone_size: NA; d_call: NA; cdr3_nt: TGTGCCAGCAGCTCGGGATGGGGTGACTATGGCTACACCTTC; cdr3_aa: CASSSGWGDYGYTF